This TCR beta chain was captured in a study of blood T cell repertoires in COVID-19. In the study overall: The analysed material was cDNA or gDNA that came from T cells, B-cell-depleted T cells, or PBMCs.

In the source study's methods: Estimation of nucleated cell counts was performed using reference gene primer amplification. Data came from immunoSEQ multiplex PCR; TCRdb stores just in-frame clones and leaves some out. From that table come the V and J calls and clone size; the DNA was used to work out D and trimming. The table includes some 390,000 clones, around 87% detected once. CDR1 is DFQATT and CDR2 is SNEGSKA in the germline V gene (reference sequence). V lost 3 bases, J lost 2 bases, and 16 bases lay in between. There are 15 residues in the CDR3. J is TRBJ1-1 and V is TRBV20-1; no clear D gene. The clonotype comes from a human donor in a cohort sampled during active COVID-19. Sequenced: peripheral blood. The CDR3 sequence: CSASGPYRGNTEAFF. DNA of the CDR3: TGCAGTGCTAGTGGGCCCTATCGCGGAAACACTGAAGCTTTCTTT.